This TCR beta chain was observed in a study of Tregs in tolerant kidney transplant recipients. V gave up 3 bases and J gave up 2 bases, with 18 bases separating them. The CDR3 spans 17 residues. The germline V gene encodes CDR1 SEHNR and CDR2 FQNEAQ (reference sequence). Libraries were prepared by immunoSEQ multiplex PCR; TCRdb keeps only in-frame clonotypes and omits some of them. The sample yields roughly 20,000 clones, roughly 80% seen once. Study observations and caveats: Tolerant patients' donor-specific Tregs expanded beyond overall Tregs, suggesting antigen-driven growth. Biological reproducibility was not directly addressed, but technical replication error appeared minimal. The small number of patients limits these findings pending further validation.

This clone has just one count. Antigen specificity is unknown. The nonmyeloablative bone marrow transplants came from related graft donors, with transient mixed chimerism. The chain couples TRBV7-9 to TRBJ2-3, with a possible D match to TRBD1 (6 bases). The sample in question was CD8+ T cells from blood (PBMCs), obtained 6 months after the transplant. This receptor was identified in a human patient who received a combined kidney and bone marrow transplant. Some T cells may trace back to the graft donor. The CDR3 region has the DNA TGTGCCAGCAGCTTTTCCCCGGGACACCCCGACACAGATACGCAGTATTTT. Its translation: CASSFSPGHPDTDTQYF.